This T cell receptor (beta chain) was identified in a study of blood T cell repertoires in COVID-19. Trimming cost V 0 bases and J 5 bases; bases outside gene matches: 6. The CDR3 is made up of 15 amino acids. CDR1 and CDR2 from the germline V gene are KGHSH and LQKENI. Sequenced by immunoSEQ multiplex PCR; TCRdb stores in-frame clones only, minus some. The repertoire holds around 220,000 clones, with 80% as singletons. Material: PBMCs or T cells enriched from blood (not recorded which). The clonotype was recovered from a woman aged 35 to 49 with acute COVID-19. This chain uses TRBV18 with TRBJ2-7; 8 bases align to TRBD1. The CDR3 DNA is TGTGCCAGCTCACCACCCGCAGGGGGCCAACACGAGCAGTACTTC. Protein sequence: CASSPPAGGQHEQYF. Together with reference TRBV18 and TRBJ2-7, the CDR3 gives the full variable domain: NAGVMQNPRHLVRRRGQEARLRCSPMKGHSHVYWYRQLPEEGLKFMVYLQKENIIDESGMPKERFSAEFPKEGPSILRIQQVVRGDSAAYFCASSPPAGGQHEQYFGPGTRLTVT.